Listed below are T cell receptor beta chains from one sample, sequenced in a study of cytomegalovirus exposure and HLA in healthy donors. Sequencing used immunoSEQ multiplex PCR; TCRdb keeps in-frame clones, though not all of them. The data hold some 130,000 clones, with over 75% observed a single time. Sequenced: PBMCs. Receptor source: a woman under 30 in good health and CMV-seropositive. CDR3s include the opening cysteine and the closing phenylalanine or tryptophan. The D gene is left open where the match is weak. Clone sizes are given selectively: once, few, many, or a class where the clone is expanded.

D: -
size: -
V: TRBV6-5
J: TRBJ2-7
DNA: TGTGCCAGCAGTTTCACCGGGACACAAGGAGTCGAATACTTC
CDR3: CASSFTGTQGVEYF

D: TRBD1
size: -
V: TRBV9
J: TRBJ2-6
DNA: TGTGCCAGCAGCTTACAGACAGGGGCCCTGTCTGGGGCCAACGTCCTGACTTTC
CDR3: CASSLQTGALSGANVLTF

D: -
size: -
V: TRBV11-2
J: TRBJ1-3
DNA: TGTGCCAGCAGCCTCTCTTTTTACTCTGGAAACACCATATATTTT
CDR3: CASSLSFYSGNTIYF

D: TRBD2
size: once
V: TRBV7-7
J: TRBJ2-5
DNA: TGTGCTAGCAGCCAACCGGGACTAGCTGGAGAGACCCAGTACTTC
CDR3: CASSQPGLAGETQYF

D: TRBD1
size: -
V: TRBV4-1
J: TRBJ1-2
DNA: TGCGCCAGCAGACACGACAGGGGCTATGGCTACACCTTC
CDR3: CASRHDRGYGYTF

D: TRBD1
size: -
V: TRBV7-3
J: TRBJ1-2
DNA: TGTGCCAGCAGCTCGACAGGGGCGGATGGCTACACCTTC
CDR3: CASSSTGADGYTF

D: TRBD1
size: -
V: TRBV10-3
J: TRBJ2-7
DNA: TGTGCCATCAGTTCCGGGACAGGGGCTGTGGAGCAGTACTTC
CDR3: CAISSGTGAVEQYF

D: -
size: -
V: TRBV25-1
J: TRBJ2-7
DNA: TGTGCCAGCAGTGTTAGGAGGGGTGGGTACGAGCAGTACTTC
CDR3: CASSVRRGGYEQYF

D: -
size: -
V: TRBV9
J: TRBJ1-1
DNA: TGTGCCAGCAGCCCGGTTGAAGCTTTCTTT
CDR3: CASSPVEAFF

D: TRBD1
size: -
V: TRBV5-1
J: TRBJ1-1
DNA: TGCGCCAGCAGCTCAGGGACAGAGGCCCAAGCTTTCTTT
CDR3: CASSSGTEAQAFF

D: TRBD1
size: -
V: TRBV6-6
J: TRBJ1-1
DNA: TGTGCCAGCAGCCCCAGGGGGGAGAACACTGAAGCTTTCTTT
CDR3: CASSPRGENTEAFF

D: -
size: -
V: TRBV9
J: TRBJ1-1
DNA: TGTGCCAGCAGCGTAGGCGGGGGGTCGGCTGAAGCTTTCTTT
CDR3: CASSVGGGSAEAFF

D: -
size: -
V: TRBV9
J: TRBJ1-1
DNA: TGTGCCAGCAGCGCCGGGGGGCTTAAAAACACTGAAGCTTTCTTT
CDR3: CASSAGGLKNTEAFF

D: TRBD1
size: -
V: TRBV27
J: TRBJ2-7
DNA: TGTGCCAGCGCCTTAATTTCCGGGACAGCCCTTTCCGAGCAGTACTTC
CDR3: CASALISGTALSEQYF

D: -
size: -
V: TRBV5-1
J: TRBJ1-2
DNA: TGCGCCAGCAGCCCCGACGCCGGGAGCTATGGCTACACCTTC
CDR3: CASSPDAGSYGYTF

D: TRBD1
size: -
V: TRBV30
J: TRBJ1-5
DNA: TGTGCCTGGAGTTCGGGACAGGGGGACAATCAGCCCCAGCATTTT
CDR3: CAWSSGQGDNQPQHF

D: -
size: -
V: TRBV18
J: TRBJ1-2
DNA: TGTGCCAGCTCAGCCACAGGGACTACTAACTATGGCTACACCTTC
CDR3: CASSATGTTNYGYTF

D: -
size: -
V: TRBV5-6
J: TRBJ1-1
DNA: TGTGCCAGCAGCTTGGGGTCGGGTTACACTGAAGCTTTCTTT
CDR3: CASSLGSGYTEAFF

D: TRBD2
size: -
V: TRBV7-6
J: TRBJ2-3
DNA: TGTGCCAGCAGCTTAGAAAGGTCGCTAGCGGGGCTGGTAGATACGCAGTATTTT
CDR3: CASSLERSLAGLVDTQYF

D: TRBD1
size: -
V: TRBV27
J: TRBJ2-3
DNA: TGTGCCAGCAGTTTTTGGGACAGGGTTGATACGCAGTATTTT
CDR3: CASSFWDRVDTQYF

D: TRBD1
size: -
V: TRBV30
J: TRBJ2-7
DNA: TGTGCCTACACGAACCGGGACAGGGCTTTGTACGAGCAGTACTTC
CDR3: CAYTNRDRALYEQYF

D: TRBD2
size: -
V: TRBV5-4
J: TRBJ2-5
DNA: TGTGCCAGCAGCTTGGTAGGGGCGGGGGTTACCTTGGAGACCCAGTACTTC
CDR3: CASSLVGAGVTLETQYF

D: TRBD1
size: -
V: TRBV14
J: TRBJ2-7
DNA: TGTGCCAGCAGCCTGACAGGGGCCTTGTACGAGCAGTACTTC
CDR3: CASSLTGALYEQYF

D: TRBD1
size: -
V: TRBV29-1
J: TRBJ1-5
DNA: TGCAGCGTAGCCGGGACAGATAAACATCAGCCCCAGCATTTT
CDR3: CSVAGTDKHQPQHF

D: -
size: -
V: TRBV6-1
J: TRBJ1-2
DNA: TGTGCCAGCAGTCCCCGGGGGAAGGGAGTCGGCTACACCTTC
CDR3: CASSPRGKGVGYTF

D: -
size: -
V: TRBV30
J: TRBJ1-5
DNA: TGTGCCTGGAGCTTTACGGGGGATCAGCCCCAGCATTTT
CDR3: CAWSFTGDQPQHF

D: TRBD2
size: -
V: TRBV5-4
J: TRBJ2-1
DNA: TGTGCCAGCAGCTCACTTCTAGCGGGAGGGCCGAATGAGCAGTTCTTC
CDR3: CASSSLLAGGPNEQFF

D: TRBD1
size: -
V: TRBV10-3
J: TRBJ1-4
DNA: TGTGCCATCAGTGACATGGGACAGGGGAATGAAAAACTGTTTTTT
CDR3: CAISDMGQGNEKLFF

D: -
size: once
V: TRBV19
J: TRBJ1-4
DNA: TGTGCCAGTAGATTACAGGGATCAACTAATGAAAAACTGTTTTTT
CDR3: CASRLQGSTNEKLFF

D: TRBD2
size: -
V: TRBV5-1
J: TRBJ2-3
DNA: TGCGCCAGCAGCTTGACTAGCGGGAGTAGCACAGATACGCAGTATTTT
CDR3: CASSLTSGSSTDTQYF

D: -
size: -
V: TRBV29-1
J: TRBJ1-1
DNA: TGCAGCGGGGGGGGGCAGATCGGCACTGAAGCTTTCTTT
CDR3: CSGGGQIGTEAFF

D: -
size: -
V: TRBV5-1
J: TRBJ2-7
DNA: TGCGCCAGCAGGGAGGCAGGGGCATCCTACGAGCAGTACTTC
CDR3: CASREAGASYEQYF

D: TRBD1
size: -
V: TRBV7-9
J: TRBJ1-2
DNA: TGTGCCAGCAGCCCTGGACAGGGAGTGGGCACCTTC
CDR3: CASSPGQGVGTF

D: -
size: -
V: TRBV6-1
J: TRBJ2-5
DNA: TGTGCCAGCCGTAAGGGGAGGTGGGAGACCCAGTACTTC
CDR3: CASRKGRWETQYF

D: TRBD1
size: -
V: TRBV15
J: TRBJ1-2
DNA: TGTGCCACCAGCACAATGGACAGGGGAAATGGCTACACCTTC
CDR3: CATSTMDRGNGYTF

D: -
size: -
V: TRBV4-1
J: TRBJ1-1
DNA: TGCGCCAGCAGCCAAGCGGGGGGGCTTTGGACTGAAGCTTTCTTT
CDR3: CASSQAGGLWTEAFF

D: -
size: -
V: TRBV7-9
J: TRBJ2-2
DNA: TGTGCCAGCAGCTTATCGGGCGGGGAGCTGTTTTTT
CDR3: CASSLSGGELFF

D: -
size: -
V: TRBV5-6
J: TRBJ1-6
DNA: TGTGCCAGCAGCTTATCCGCGAAGTTACTGAATTCACCCCTCCACTTT
CDR3: CASSLSAKLLNSPLHF

D: TRBD1
size: few
V: TRBV7-2
J: TRBJ1-4
DNA: TGTGCCAGCAGCTCCGGGACAGGGAATGAAAAACTGTTTTTT
CDR3: CASSSGTGNEKLFF

D: -
size: -
V: TRBV7-3
J: TRBJ2-1
DNA: TGTGCCAGCAGCTTCAGGAAGTCCTGGATGGGCGATGAGCAGTTCTTC
CDR3: CASSFRKSWMGDEQFF

D: -
size: -
V: TRBV27
J: TRBJ2-3
DNA: TGTGCCAGCAGTTTTTCGGGGAGTCCCACAGATACGCAGTATTTT
CDR3: CASSFSGSPTDTQYF

D: TRBD1
size: -
V: TRBV7-3
J: TRBJ2-1
DNA: TGTGCCAGCAGCGGTCGACAGGGTAAGGAGCAGTTCTTC
CDR3: CASSGRQGKEQFF

D: -
size: -
V: TRBV11-2
J: TRBJ2-7
DNA: TGTGCCAGCAGCTTAAGCCTAACGGGGTTAGGCTACGAGCAGTACTTC
CDR3: CASSLSLTGLGYEQYF

D: TRBD2
size: -
V: TRBV9
J: TRBJ2-1
DNA: TGTGCCAGCAGCCCCCAGCGGGGGCCGTACAATGAGCAGTTCTTC
CDR3: CASSPQRGPYNEQFF

D: TRBD1
size: -
V: TRBV18
J: TRBJ2-5
DNA: TGTGCCAGCTCACAAACCCCACCGGGACAGGGGAGGGAGACCCAGTACTTC
CDR3: CASSQTPPGQGRETQYF

D: -
size: -
V: TRBV25-1
J: TRBJ1-2
DNA: TGTGCCAGCAGTGAACTGACATATGGCTACACCTTC
CDR3: CASSELTYGYTF

D: TRBD2
size: -
V: TRBV9
J: TRBJ2-1
DNA: TGTGCCAGCAGCGTAGGGCAGCGGGAGTTGGATGAGCAGTTCTTC
CDR3: CASSVGQRELDEQFF

D: -
size: -
V: TRBV7-3
J: TRBJ2-1
DNA: TGTGCCAGCAGCTTAGCTCTGTTACAGGAGCAGTTCTTC
CDR3: CASSLALLQEQFF